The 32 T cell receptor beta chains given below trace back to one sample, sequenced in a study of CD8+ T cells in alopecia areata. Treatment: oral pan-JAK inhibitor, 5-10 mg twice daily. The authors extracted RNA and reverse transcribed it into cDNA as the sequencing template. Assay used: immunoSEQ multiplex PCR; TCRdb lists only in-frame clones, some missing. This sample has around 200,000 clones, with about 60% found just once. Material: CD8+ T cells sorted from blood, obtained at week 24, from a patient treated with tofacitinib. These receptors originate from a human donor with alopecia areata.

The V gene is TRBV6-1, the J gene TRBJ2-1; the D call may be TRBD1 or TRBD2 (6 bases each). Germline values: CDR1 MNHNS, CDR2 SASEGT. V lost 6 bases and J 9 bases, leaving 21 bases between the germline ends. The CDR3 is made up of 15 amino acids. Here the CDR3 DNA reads TGTGCCAGCAGAGAATTGGAGGGGGGTAATAGTGAGCAGTTCTTC. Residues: CASRELEGGNSEQFF.

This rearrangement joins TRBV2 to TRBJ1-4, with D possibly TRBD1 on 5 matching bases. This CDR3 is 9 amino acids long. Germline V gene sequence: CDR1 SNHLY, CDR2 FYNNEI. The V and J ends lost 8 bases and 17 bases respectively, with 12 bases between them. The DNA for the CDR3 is TGTGCCAGCGGGACTCCTCATTTTTTT. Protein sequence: CASGTPHFF.

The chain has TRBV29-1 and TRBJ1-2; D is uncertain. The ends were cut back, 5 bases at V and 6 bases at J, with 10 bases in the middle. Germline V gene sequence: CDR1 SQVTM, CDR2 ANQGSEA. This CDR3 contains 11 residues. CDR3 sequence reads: CSVPDGDGYTF. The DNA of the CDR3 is TGCAGCGTTCCGGACGGCGATGGCTACACCTTC.

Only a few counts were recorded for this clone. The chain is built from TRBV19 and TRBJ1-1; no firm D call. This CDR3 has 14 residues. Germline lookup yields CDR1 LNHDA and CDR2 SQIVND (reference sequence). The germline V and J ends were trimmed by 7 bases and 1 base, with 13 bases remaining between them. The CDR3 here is CASTPWAGNTEAFF. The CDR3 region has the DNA TGTGCCAGTACCCCTTGGGCAGGGAACACTGAAGCTTTCTTT. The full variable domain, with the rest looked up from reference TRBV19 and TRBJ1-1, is DGGITQSPKYLFRKEGQNVTLSCEQNLNHDAMYWYRQDPGQGLRLIYYSQIVNDFQKGDIAEGYSVSREKKESFPLTVTSAQKNPTAFYLCASTPWAGNTEAFFGQGTRLTVV.

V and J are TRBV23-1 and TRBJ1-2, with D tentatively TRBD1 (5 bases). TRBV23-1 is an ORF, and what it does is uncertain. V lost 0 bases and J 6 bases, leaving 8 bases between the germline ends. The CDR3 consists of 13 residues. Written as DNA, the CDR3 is TGCGCCAGCAGTCAATCGTTAGGGGATGGCTACACCTTC. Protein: CASSQSLGDGYTF.

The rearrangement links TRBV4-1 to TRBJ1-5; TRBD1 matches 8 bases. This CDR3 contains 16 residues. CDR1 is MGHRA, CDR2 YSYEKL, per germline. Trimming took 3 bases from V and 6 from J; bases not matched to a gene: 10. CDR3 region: CASSQAPGQGFQPQHF. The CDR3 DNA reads TGCGCCAGCAGCCAGGCGCCCGGACAGGGATTTCAGCCCCAGCATTTT.

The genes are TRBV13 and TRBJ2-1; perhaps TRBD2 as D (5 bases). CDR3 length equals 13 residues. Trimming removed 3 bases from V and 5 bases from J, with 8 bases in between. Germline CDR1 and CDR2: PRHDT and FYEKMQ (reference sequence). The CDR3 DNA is TGTGCCAGCAGCTTCCGGGGAAACAATGAGCAGTTCTTC. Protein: CASSFRGNNEQFF. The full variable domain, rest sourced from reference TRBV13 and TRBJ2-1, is AAGVIQSPRHLIKEKRETATLKCYPIPRHDTVYWYQQGPGQDPQFLISFYEKMQSDKGSIPDRFSAQQFSDYHSELNMSSLELGDSALYFCASSFRGNNEQFFGPGTRLTVL.

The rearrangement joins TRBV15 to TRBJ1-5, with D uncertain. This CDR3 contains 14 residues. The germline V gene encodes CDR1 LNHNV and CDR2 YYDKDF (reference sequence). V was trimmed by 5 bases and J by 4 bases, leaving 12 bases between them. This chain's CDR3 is CATSGRPGNQPQHF. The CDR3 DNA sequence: TGTGCCACCAGCGGACGGCCCGGAAATCAGCCCCAGCATTTT. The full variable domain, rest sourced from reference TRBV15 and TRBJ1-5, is DAMVIQNPRYQVTQFGKPVTLSCSQTLNHNVMYWYQQKSSQAPKLLFHYYDKDFNNEADTPDNFQSRRPNTSFCFLDIRSPGLGDTAMYLCATSGRPGNQPQHFGDGTRLSIL.

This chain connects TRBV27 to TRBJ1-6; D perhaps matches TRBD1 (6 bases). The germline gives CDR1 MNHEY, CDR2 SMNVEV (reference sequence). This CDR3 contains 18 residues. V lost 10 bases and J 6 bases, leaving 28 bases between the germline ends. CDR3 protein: CAICANRDIEGGNSPLHF. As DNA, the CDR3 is TGTGCCATCTGCGCCAACCGGGACATCGAGGGGGGTAATTCACCCCTCCACTTT.

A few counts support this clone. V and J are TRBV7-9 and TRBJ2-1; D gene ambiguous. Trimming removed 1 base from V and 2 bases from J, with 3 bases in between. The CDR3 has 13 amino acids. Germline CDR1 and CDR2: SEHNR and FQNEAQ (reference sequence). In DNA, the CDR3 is TGTGCCAGCAGCTTAGGACCCTACAATGAGCAGTTCTTC. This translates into CASSLGPYNEQFF.

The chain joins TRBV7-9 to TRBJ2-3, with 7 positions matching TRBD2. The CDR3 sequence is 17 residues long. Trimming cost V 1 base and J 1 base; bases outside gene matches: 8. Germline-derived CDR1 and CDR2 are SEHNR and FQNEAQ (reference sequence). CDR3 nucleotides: TGTGCCAGCAGCTTAGGGGGCGGGACTATACGCACAGATACGCAGTATTTT. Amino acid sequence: CASSLGGGTIRTDTQYF.

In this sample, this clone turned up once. The CDR3: CASSSGLNVGKLFF. CDR3 sequence (DNA): TGTGCCAGCAGCTCAGGACTTAACGTCGGAAAACTGTTTTTT. The genes are TRBV5-6 and TRBJ1-4; D gene ambiguous. V was pared by 3 bases and J by 10 bases, with 16 bases between. Germline values: CDR1 SGHDT, CDR2 YYEEEE. This CDR3 comprises 14 residues.

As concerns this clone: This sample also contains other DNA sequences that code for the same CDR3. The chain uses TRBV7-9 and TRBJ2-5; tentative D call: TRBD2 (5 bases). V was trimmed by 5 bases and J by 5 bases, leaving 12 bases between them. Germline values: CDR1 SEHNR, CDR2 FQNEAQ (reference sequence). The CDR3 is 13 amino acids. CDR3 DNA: TGTGCCAGCAGCCTAGGACTTTCGGAGACCCAGTACTTC. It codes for CASSLGLSETQYF.

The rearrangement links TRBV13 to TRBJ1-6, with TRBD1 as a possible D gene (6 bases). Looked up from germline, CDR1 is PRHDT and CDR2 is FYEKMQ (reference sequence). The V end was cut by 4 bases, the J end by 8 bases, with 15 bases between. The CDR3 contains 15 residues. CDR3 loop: CASSSSVGAYSPLHF. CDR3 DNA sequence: TGTGCCAGCAGCTCTTCGGTGGGGGCATATTCACCCCTCCACTTT.

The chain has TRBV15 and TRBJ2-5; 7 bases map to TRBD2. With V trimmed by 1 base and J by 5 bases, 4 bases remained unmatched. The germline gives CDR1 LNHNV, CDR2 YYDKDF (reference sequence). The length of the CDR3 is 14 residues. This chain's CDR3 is CATSRGGGLETQYF. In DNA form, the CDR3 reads TGTGCCACCAGCAGAGGGGGAGGGTTGGAGACCCAGTACTTC.

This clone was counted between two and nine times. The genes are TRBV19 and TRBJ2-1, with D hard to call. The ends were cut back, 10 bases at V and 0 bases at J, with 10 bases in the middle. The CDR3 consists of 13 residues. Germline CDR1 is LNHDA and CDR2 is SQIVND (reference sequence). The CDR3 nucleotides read TGTGCCACCGCAAGCCACTCCTACAATGAGCAGTTCTTC. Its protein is CATASHSYNEQFF.

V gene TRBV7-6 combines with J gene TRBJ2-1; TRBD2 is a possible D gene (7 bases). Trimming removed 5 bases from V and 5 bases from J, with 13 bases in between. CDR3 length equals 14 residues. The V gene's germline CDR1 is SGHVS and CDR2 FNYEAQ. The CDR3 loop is CASSPRGAHNEQFF. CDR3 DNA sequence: TGTGCCAGCAGCCCCCGGGGGGCACACAATGAGCAGTTCTTC.

The CDR3 DNA sequence: TGTGCCTGGAGATTAATCACCGGAGAGACCCAGTACTTC. Translation gives CAWRLITGETQYF. The chain carries TRBV30 and TRBJ2-5; no firm D call. CDR3 length equals 13 residues. The V end lost 3 bases, the J end lost 4 bases, and 12 bases lay between the germline ends. Looked up from germline, CDR1 is GTSNPN and CDR2 is SVGIG (reference sequence).

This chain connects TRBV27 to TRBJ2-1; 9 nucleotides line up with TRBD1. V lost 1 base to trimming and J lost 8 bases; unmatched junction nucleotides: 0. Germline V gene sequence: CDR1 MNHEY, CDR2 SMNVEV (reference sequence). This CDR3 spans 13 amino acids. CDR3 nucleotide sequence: TGTGCCAGCAGTTTATGGACAGGGGATGAGCAGTTCTTC. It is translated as CASSLWTGDEQFF.

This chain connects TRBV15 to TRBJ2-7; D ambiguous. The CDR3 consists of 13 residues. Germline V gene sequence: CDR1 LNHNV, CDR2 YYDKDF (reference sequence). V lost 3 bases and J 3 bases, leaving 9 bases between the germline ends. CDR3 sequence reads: CATSSVLGYEQYF. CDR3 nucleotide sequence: TGTGCCACCAGCAGTGTACTCGGCTACGAGCAGTACTTC. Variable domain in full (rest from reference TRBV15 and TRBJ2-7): DAMVIQNPRYQVTQFGKPVTLSCSQTLNHNVMYWYQQKSSQAPKLLFHYYDKDFNNEADTPDNFQSRRPNTSFCFLDIRSPGLGDTAMYLCATSSVLGYEQYFGPGTRLTVT.

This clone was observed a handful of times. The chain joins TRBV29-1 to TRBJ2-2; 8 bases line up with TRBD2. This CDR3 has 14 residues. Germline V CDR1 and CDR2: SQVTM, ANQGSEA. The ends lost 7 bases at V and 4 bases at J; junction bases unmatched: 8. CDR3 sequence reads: CSADAGTSTGELFF. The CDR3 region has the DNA TGCAGCGCAGATGCCGGGACTAGCACCGGGGAGCTGTTTTTT.

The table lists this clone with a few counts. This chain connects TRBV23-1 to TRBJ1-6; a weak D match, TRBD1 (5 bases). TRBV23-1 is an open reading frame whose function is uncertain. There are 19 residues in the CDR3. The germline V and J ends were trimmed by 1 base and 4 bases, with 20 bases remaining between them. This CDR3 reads CASSQCGQGIPKYNSPLHF. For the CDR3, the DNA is TGCGCCAGCAGTCAATGTGGACAAGGAATACCGAAGTATAATTCACCCCTCCACTTT.

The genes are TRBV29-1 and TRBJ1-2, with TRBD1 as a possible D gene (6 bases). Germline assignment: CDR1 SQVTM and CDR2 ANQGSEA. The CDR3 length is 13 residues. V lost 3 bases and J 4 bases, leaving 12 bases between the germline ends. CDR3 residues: CSVDSGGFYGYTF. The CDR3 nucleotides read TGCAGCGTTGATTCGGGGGGCTTCTATGGCTACACCTTC.

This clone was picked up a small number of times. CDR3 amino acids: CASSPGRNEQFF. In DNA form, the CDR3 reads TGTGCCAGTAGTCCTGGTAGGAATGAGCAGTTCTTC. The gene calls are TRBV19 and TRBJ2-1; D call uncertain. Trimming removed 5 bases at V and 7 bases at J, with 9 bases between. Per the germline V gene, CDR1 is LNHDA and CDR2 is SQIVND (reference sequence). The CDR3 totals 12 residues.

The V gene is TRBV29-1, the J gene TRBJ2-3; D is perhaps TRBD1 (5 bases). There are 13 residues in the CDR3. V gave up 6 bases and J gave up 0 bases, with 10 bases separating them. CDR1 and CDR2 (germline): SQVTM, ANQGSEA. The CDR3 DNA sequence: TGCAGCGTCTGTAGGGGAAGCACAGATACGCAGTATTTT. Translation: CSVCRGSTDTQYF.

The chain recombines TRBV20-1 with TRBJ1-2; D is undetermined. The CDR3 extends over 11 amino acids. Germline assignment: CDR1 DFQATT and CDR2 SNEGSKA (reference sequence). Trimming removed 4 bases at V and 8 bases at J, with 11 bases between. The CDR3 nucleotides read TGCAGTGCTATAATTATGGGGGGCTACACCTTC. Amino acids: CSAIIMGGYTF.

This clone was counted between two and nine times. In DNA form, the CDR3 reads TGTGCCAGCAGTTTACTCCGTTCCGAGCAGTACTTC. This codes for CASSLLRSEQYF. The V call is TRBV28, the J call TRBJ2-7; no reliable D call. Germline V CDR1 and CDR2: MDHEN, SYDVKM. This CDR3 has 12 residues. V lost 2 bases and J lost 6, with 8 bases in between. Full variable domain (remainder filled in from reference TRBV28 and TRBJ2-7): DVKVTQSSRYLVKRTGEKVFLECVQDMDHENMFWYRQDPGLGLRLIYFSYDVKMKEKGDIPEGYSVSREKKERFSLILESASTNQTSMYLCASSLLRSEQYFGPGTRLTVT.

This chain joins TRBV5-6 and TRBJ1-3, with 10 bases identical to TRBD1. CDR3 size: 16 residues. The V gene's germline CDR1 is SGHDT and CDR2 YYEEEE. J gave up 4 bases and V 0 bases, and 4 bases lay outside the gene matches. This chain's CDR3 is CASSLGQGAAGNTIYF. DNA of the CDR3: TGTGCCAGCAGCTTGGGACAGGGGGCAGCCGGAAACACCATATATTTT.

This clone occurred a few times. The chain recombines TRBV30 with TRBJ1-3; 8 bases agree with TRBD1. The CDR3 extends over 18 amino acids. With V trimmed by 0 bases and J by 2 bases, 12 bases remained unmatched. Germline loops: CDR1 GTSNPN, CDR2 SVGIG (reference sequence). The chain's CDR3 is CAWSVPGAGGATGNTIYF. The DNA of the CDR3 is TGTGCCTGGAGTGTGCCCGGAGCAGGGGGCGCGACTGGAAACACCATATATTTT. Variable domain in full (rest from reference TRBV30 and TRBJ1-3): SQTIHQWPATLVQPVGSPLSLECTVEGTSNPNLYWYRQAAGRGLQLLFYSVGIGQISSEVPQNLSASRPQDRQFILSSKKLLLSDSGFYLCAWSVPGAGGATGNTIYFGEGSWLTVV.

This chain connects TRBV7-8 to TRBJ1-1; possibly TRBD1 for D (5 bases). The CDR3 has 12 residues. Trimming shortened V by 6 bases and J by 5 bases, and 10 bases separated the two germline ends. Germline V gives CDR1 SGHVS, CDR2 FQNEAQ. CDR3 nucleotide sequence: TGTGCCAGCAGGAACTGGGGGACTGAAGCTTTCTTT. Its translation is CASRNWGTEAFF. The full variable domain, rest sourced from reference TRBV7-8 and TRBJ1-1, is GAGVSQSPRYKVAKRGQDVALRCDPISGHVSLFWYQQALGQGPEFLTYFQNEAQLDKSGLPSDRFFAERPEGSVSTLKIQRTQQEDSAVYLCASRNWGTEAFFGQGTRLTVV.

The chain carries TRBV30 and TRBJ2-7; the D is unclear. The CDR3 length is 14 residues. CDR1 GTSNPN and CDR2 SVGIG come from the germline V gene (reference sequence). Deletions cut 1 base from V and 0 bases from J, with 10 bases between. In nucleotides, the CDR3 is TGTGCCTGGAGTGGACTCGGGCCCTCCTACGAGCAGTACTTC. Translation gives CAWSGLGPSYEQYF. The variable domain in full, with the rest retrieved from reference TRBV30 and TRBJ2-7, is SQTIHQWPATLVQPVGSPLSLECTVEGTSNPNLYWYRQAAGRGLQLLFYSVGIGQISSEVPQNLSASRPQDRQFILSSKKLLLSDSGFYLCAWSGLGPSYEQYFGPGTRLTVT.

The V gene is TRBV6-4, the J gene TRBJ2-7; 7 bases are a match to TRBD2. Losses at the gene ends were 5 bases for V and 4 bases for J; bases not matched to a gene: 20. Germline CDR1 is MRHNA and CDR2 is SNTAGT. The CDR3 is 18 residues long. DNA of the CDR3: TGTGCCAGCAGTCCCACCCCTCCCTCGCGGGGGATGGAATACGAGCAGTACTTC. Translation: CASSPTPPSRGMEYEQYF.